This record looks at one T cell receptor (beta chain) sequence and its context. These data originate in a study of blood T cell repertoires in COVID-19. The wider study: COVID-19 samples collected from the United States, Italy and Spain covered acute and convalescent phases. PBMCs, B-cell-depleted T cells, or T cells were the source of the cDNA or gDNA that made up the material.

The trim removed 5 bases at V and 13 bases at J, leaving 19 bases unmatched. This CDR3 has 16 residues. From germline, CDR1 is SGHAT and CDR2 FQNNGV. As processed by the authors: It was from reference gene primer amplification that nucleated cell counts were estimated. The data were produced by immunoSEQ multiplex PCR, yet TCRdb's version contains in-frame clones alone and is incomplete. That table gives V, J and clone size, and the DNA gave D and trimming. The repertoire consists of 49,000 or so clones, with roughly four fifths occurring once and the leading ten covering about 7%. This rearrangement joins TRBV11-2 to TRBJ2-5; 10 bases are shared with TRBD2. The sequencing input was peripheral blood. The sequence was obtained from a man aged 55 to 69 with active COVID-19. The CDR3 DNA is TGTGCCAGCAGCCACCGAGGCCCCCTAGCGGGGGAGTCGGCGTACTTC. As protein: CASSHRGPLAGESAYF.